The 3 T cell receptor beta chains given below trace back to one sample, sequenced in a study of cytomegalovirus exposure and HLA in healthy donors. The PCR was carried out with 60 Vbeta primers and 13 Jbeta primers. TCRdb's copy holds only in-frame clones and misses some; the assay was immunoSEQ multiplex PCR. The sample yields some 150,000 clones, of which the top ten take up 2.2%. The sequencing sample was made of PBMCs. These receptors came from a woman between 18 and 29 years old in good health and CMV-seronegative.

The chain couples TRBV7-3 to TRBJ2-1; 7 bases match TRBD1. Germline loops: CDR1 SGHTA, CDR2 FQGTGA. This CDR3 spans 15 amino acids. V shed 5 bases, J shed 3 bases, and the junction held 7 bases outside the gene matches. For the CDR3, the DNA is TGTGCCAGCAGCGTTGGACAGGTTCTCTACAATGAGCAGTTCTTC. Protein: CASSVGQVLYNEQFF. The variable domain in full, completed from reference TRBV7-3 and TRBJ2-1, reads GAGVSQTPSNKVTEKGKYVELRCDPISGHTALYWYRQSLGQGPEFLIYFQGTGAADDSGLPNDRFFAVRPEGSVSTLKIQRTERGDSAVYLCASSVGQVLYNEQFFGPGTRLTVL.

This chain links TRBV4-3 with TRBJ2-2; possible D gene TRBD1, 7 bases. The CDR3 totals 17 residues. Looked up from germline, CDR1 is LGHNA and CDR2 is YSLEER. V was trimmed by 4 bases and J by 3 bases, leaving 18 bases between them. DNA of the CDR3: TGCGCCAGCAGCCTCAGTTACAGGGGAGGAGACACCGGGGAGCTGTTTTTT. Translation gives CASSLSYRGGDTGELFF.

Regarding this clone: The junction shows a germline mismatch at one end, possibly a read error. The chain carries TRBV7-7 and TRBJ2-5; no firm D call. The CDR3 is 13 amino acids. The germline V gene has CDR1 SSHAT and CDR2 FNYEAQ (reference sequence). The CDR3 loop is CASSPLPGETQYF. CDR3 DNA: TGTGCTAGCAGCCCCCTTCCGGGAGAGACCCAGTACTTC.